These 9 T cell receptor beta chains were all obtained from the same sample, sequenced in a study of CD8+ T cells in alopecia areata. cDNA serving as the sequencing template came from extracted, reverse transcribed RNA. Generated by immunoSEQ multiplex PCR, the TCRdb table keeps only in-frame clones and is missing some. This table has over 200,000 clones, about 53% appearing once. The sample in question was CD4+ T cells sorted from blood, obtained at week 0. The receptor set was obtained from a human donor with alopecia areata.

Concerning this clone: Other DNA sequences in the same sample also yield this CDR3. The V call is TRBV29-1, the J call TRBJ2-5, with D hard to call. The CDR3 length is 10 residues. V was shortened by 6 bases and J by 1 base, with 3 bases between the two germline ends. Per germline, CDR1 SQVTM and CDR2 ANQGSEA. As DNA, the CDR3 is TGCAGCGTCGGCCAAGAGACCCAGTACTTC. It is translated as CSVGQETQYF.

This clone was seen a few times. The rearrangement uses TRBV29-1 and TRBJ1-2; tentatively, D is TRBD1 (6 bases). V lost 6 bases and J 1 base, leaving 9 bases between the germline ends. This CDR3 contains 12 residues. Germline V gene data show CDR1 as SQVTM and CDR2 as ANQGSEA. This chain's CDR3 is CSVGADNYGYTF. The CDR3, as DNA: TGCAGCGTGGGGGCCGATAACTATGGCTACACCTTC.

The chain is built from TRBV29-1 and TRBJ1-1, with D unclear. Germline assignment: CDR1 SQVTM and CDR2 ANQGSEA. V was trimmed by 7 bases and J by 3 bases, leaving 15 bases between them. The CDR3 is made up of 13 amino acids. For the CDR3, the DNA is TGCAGCGCCGAAACCTTCGAGGACACTGAAGCTTTCTTT. This encodes CSAETFEDTEAFF. The whole variable domain, filled in from reference TRBV29-1 and TRBJ1-1, reads SAVISQKPSRDICQRGTSLTIQCQVDSQVTMMFWYRQQPGQSLTLIATANQGSEATYESGFVIDKFPISRPNLTFSTLTVSNMSPEDSSIYLCSAETFEDTEAFFGQGTRLTVV.

There are a few counts of this clone. The J gene is TRBJ1-1, the V gene TRBV25-1; D not certain. Trimming pared 4 bases from V and 7 bases from J, leaving 7 bases between. The CDR3 length is 11 residues. Germline lookup yields CDR1 MGHDK and CDR2 SYGVNS. This chain's CDR3 is CASSGGIEAFF. The CDR3, as DNA: TGTGCCAGCAGTGGGGGAATTGAAGCTTTCTTT. The full variable domain, with the rest looked up from reference TRBV25-1 and TRBJ1-1, is EADIYQTPRYLVIGTGKKITLECSQTMGHDKMYWYQQDPGMELHLIHYSYGVNSTEKGDLSSESTVSRIRTEHFPLTLESARPSHTSQYLCASSGGIEAFFGQGTRLTVV.

The rearrangement links TRBV6-5 to TRBJ1-3; 7 bases fit TRBD1. The trim removed 6 bases at V and 0 bases at J, leaving 5 bases unmatched. CDR1 and CDR2 from the germline V gene are MNHEY and SVGAGI. This CDR3 has 15 amino acids. CDR3 region: CASRAGTASGNTIYF. CDR3 bases: TGTGCCAGCAGAGCCGGGACAGCCTCTGGAAACACCATATATTTT.

This clone was found once. The chain employs TRBV9 and TRBJ2-1, with TRBD1 matching over 9 bases. The germline CDR1 and CDR2 sequences are SGDLS and YYNGEE. V lost 5 bases and J lost 8; bases outside the gene matches: 14. This CDR3 spans 16 amino acids. Written as DNA, the CDR3 is TGTGCCAGCAGTGCTATCCCGGGACAGGGTAACGATGAGCAGTTCTTC. Its protein product is CASSAIPGQGNDEQFF.

The V gene is TRBV10-2, the J gene TRBJ1-5; D uncertain. V was pared by 3 bases and J by 4 bases, with 4 bases between. The CDR3 extends over 12 amino acids. The V gene's germline CDR1 is WSHSY and CDR2 SAAADI. The CDR3 spells CASSEGNQPQHF. The CDR3 DNA reads TGCGCCAGCAGTGAAGGGAATCAGCCCCAGCATTTT.

This rearrangement joins TRBV11-2 to TRBJ2-7, with a weak D call TRBD2 (6 bases). V shed 4 bases and J shed 0 bases, with 10 bases lying between them. Germline V gives CDR1 SGHAT, CDR2 FQNNGV. This CDR3 is built from 14 residues. As DNA, the CDR3 is TGTGCCAGCAGCTCGGTAGCGGCCTCCTACGAGCAGTACTTC. It codes for CASSSVAASYEQYF. The variable domain in full, with the rest retrieved from reference TRBV11-2 and TRBJ2-7, is EAGVAQSPRYKIIEKRQSVAFWCNPISGHATLYWYQQILGQGPKLLIQFQNNGVVDDSQLPKDRFSAERLKGVDSTLKIQPAKLEDSAVYLCASSSVAASYEQYFGPGTRLTVT.

The V call is TRBV7-2, the J call TRBJ2-4, with D perhaps matching TRBD2 (6 bases). V was shortened by 8 bases and J by 11 bases, with 19 bases between the two germline ends. Per the germline V gene, CDR1 is SGHTA and CDR2 is FQGNSA. The CDR3 totals 13 residues. CDR3 protein: CASVRGSWDVQYF. DNA of the CDR3: TGTGCCAGCGTCCGGGGGTCCTGGGATGTTCAGTACTTC.